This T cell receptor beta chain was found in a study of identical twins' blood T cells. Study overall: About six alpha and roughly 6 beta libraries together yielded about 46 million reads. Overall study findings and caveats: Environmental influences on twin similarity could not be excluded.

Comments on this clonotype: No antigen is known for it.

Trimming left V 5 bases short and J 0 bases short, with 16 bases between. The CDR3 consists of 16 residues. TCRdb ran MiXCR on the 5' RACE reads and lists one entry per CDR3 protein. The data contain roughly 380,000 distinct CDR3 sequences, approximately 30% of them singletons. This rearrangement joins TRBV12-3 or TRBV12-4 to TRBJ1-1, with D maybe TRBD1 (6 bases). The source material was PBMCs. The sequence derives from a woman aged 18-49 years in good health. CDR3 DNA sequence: TGTGCCAGCAGTCCAAACAGGGTTCTGATGAACACTGAAGCTTTCTTT. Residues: CASSPNRVLMNTEAFF.